The clone carrying this T cell receptor beta chain was counted between two and nine times. Its antigen remains unidentified. Presence of unique molecular identifiers characterized the TCR beta cDNA libraries. Input populations of roughly 0.9 to 10 million T cells gave rise to around 500,000 cDNA molecules. TCRdb used MiXCR to reprocess the PCR reads, holding one entry per CDR3 protein. The sample consists of approximately 440,000 distinct CDR3 sequences, roughly 45% of them appearing once. The record originates from a study of post-analysis software for immune sequencing data. Across the study: Relapsing-remitting, secondary progressive and progressive-relapsing forms made up the multiple sclerosis disease courses. The study, taken as a whole, reports: Patients carried roughly 5 TRBV segments more frequently than controls did, and TRBV5-6, TRBV5-1 and TRBV20-1 were among them. Co-batched samples clustered tightly together by F measure. There was significantly lower normalized Chao1 diversity in multiple sclerosis patients than in controls.

CDR3 size: 14 residues. Trimming shortened V by 0 bases and J by 0 bases, and 6 bases separated the two germline ends. CDR1 MNHNY and CDR2 SVGAGI come from the germline V gene (reference sequence). The V gene is TRBV6-6, the J gene TRBJ2-7; D remains unclear. The clonotype originates from a girl aged 10-17 years with multiple sclerosis. The sequenced sample was blood. The CDR3 loop reads CASSYSQVSYEQYF. CDR3 bases: TGTGCCAGCAGTTACTCGCAGGTCTCCTACGAGCAGTACTTC.